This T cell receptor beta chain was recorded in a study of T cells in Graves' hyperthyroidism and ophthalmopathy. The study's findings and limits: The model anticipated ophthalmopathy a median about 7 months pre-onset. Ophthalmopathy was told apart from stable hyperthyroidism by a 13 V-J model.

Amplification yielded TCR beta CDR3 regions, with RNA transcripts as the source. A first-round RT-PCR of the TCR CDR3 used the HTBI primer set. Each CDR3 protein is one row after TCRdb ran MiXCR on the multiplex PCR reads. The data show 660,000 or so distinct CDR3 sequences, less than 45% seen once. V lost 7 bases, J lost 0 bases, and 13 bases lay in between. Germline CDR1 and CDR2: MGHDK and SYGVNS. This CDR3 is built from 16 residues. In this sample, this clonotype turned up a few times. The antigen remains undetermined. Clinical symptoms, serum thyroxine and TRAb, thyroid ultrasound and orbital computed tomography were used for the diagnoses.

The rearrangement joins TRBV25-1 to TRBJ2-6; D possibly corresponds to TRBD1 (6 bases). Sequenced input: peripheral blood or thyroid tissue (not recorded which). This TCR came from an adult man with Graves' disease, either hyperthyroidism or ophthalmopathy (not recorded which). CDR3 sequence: CASNNREFSGANVLTF. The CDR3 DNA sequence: TGTGCCAGCAACAACAGGGAGTTCTCTGGGGCCAACGTCCTGACTTTC.